One sample yielded the 7 T cell receptor beta chains listed below, sequenced in a study of neurological immune-mediated disorders. Using its own MiXCR run on the 5' RACE reads, TCRdb lists one record per CDR3 protein. The repertoire includes roughly 18,000 distinct CDR3 sequences, around 15% of them detected once, and less than 9.5% sits in the top ten. The sequenced material came from CD4+ T cells from blood. Source of these receptors: a woman aged 55-69 years with HTLV-1-associated myelopathy (HAM/TSP).

This clonotype was seen at least ten times. V is TRBV29-1 and J is TRBJ1-1; D is unclear. The length of the CDR3 is 13 residues. V lost 2 bases, J lost 1 base, and 8 bases lay in between. Germline V gene data show CDR1 as SQVTM and CDR2 as ANQGSEA. CDR3 DNA sequence: TGCAGCGTTGAACTGGTCCGGAACACTGAAGCTTTCTTT. Amino acids: CSVELVRNTEAFF.

At least ten counts were recorded for this clonotype. The chain carries TRBV6-5 and TRBJ1-1; D remains unclear. The CDR3 extends over 14 amino acids. Trimming removed 0 bases at V and 8 bases at J, with 13 bases between. Germline CDR1 MNHEY, CDR2 SVGAGI. The CDR3: CASSYSRSGEEAFF. The CDR3 DNA follows: TGTGCCAGCAGTTACTCGAGGTCGGGAGAGGAAGCTTTCTTT.

This clonotype was detected only a few times. The chain uses TRBV11-3 and TRBJ2-6; D uncertain. This CDR3 has 16 amino acids. Germline lookup yields CDR1 SGHNT and CDR2 YENEEA. V gave up 7 bases and J gave up 0 bases, with 13 bases separating them. The CDR3 nucleotides read TGTGCCAGCATTAGGGATCCTCTCTCTGGGGCCAACGTCCTGACTTTC. Residues: CASIRDPLSGANVLTF.

This clonotype was counted many times. V gene TRBV6-6 combines with J gene TRBJ2-1; 7 bases map to TRBD1. Germline V lookup: CDR1 MNHNY, CDR2 SVGAGI (reference sequence). V trimming: 5 bases; J trimming: 1 base; junction bases outside the gene matches: 8. This CDR3 is built from 16 residues. The CDR3 protein is CASSPRDSRSYNEQFF. CDR3 nucleotide sequence: TGTGCCAGCAGTCCCCGGGACAGTAGGTCCTACAATGAGCAGTTCTTC.

This clonotype was counted ten times or more. V usage is TRBV7-9 and J usage is TRBJ2-3, with D possibly called TRBD1 or TRBD2 (5 bases each). The CDR3 consists of 13 residues. Germline-derived CDR1 and CDR2 are SEHNR and FQNEAQ (reference sequence). Trimming stripped 7 bases from V and 2 bases from J, with 10 bases between. The CDR3 nucleotides read TGTGCCAGCACCGGGGACCACACAGATACGCAGTATTTT. Its protein product is CASTGDHTDTQYF.

This clonotype is medium-sized (0.01 to 0.1%) by share. The genes are TRBV11-2 and TRBJ2-3; D is uncertain. The CDR3 has 13 residues. The V and J ends lost 5 bases and 1 base respectively, with 7 bases between them. Germline CDR1 is SGHAT and CDR2 is FQNNGV. The DNA for the CDR3 is TGTGCCAGCAGCACCTGGGGCACAGATACGCAGTATTTT. Its translation is CASSTWGTDTQYF.

This clonotype appeared many times. The V call is TRBV10-1, the J call TRBJ2-2; 8 bases match TRBD2. Per germline, CDR1 WNHNN and CDR2 SYGVQD (reference sequence). The CDR3 is 15 amino acids. The J segment lost 6 bases and the V segment lost 6 bases, leaving 9 bases of the junction unmatched. CDR3 loop: CASSDAGREAGELFF. CDR3 bases: TGCGCCAGCAGCGATGCGGGGCGGGAGGCCGGGGAGCTGTTTTTT.